This is a list of T cell receptor beta chains from one sample in a study of OX40 agonist ivuxolimab in advanced cancers. Sequencing was performed with immunoSEQ multiplex PCR; in TCRdb, only in-frame clones are kept and a portion is missing. Altogether roughly 25,000 clones are present, 65% to 80% being singletons, with the ten largest covering 14%. The specimen was CD4+ or CD8+ T cells sorted from blood, collected in a trial of the OX40 agonist ivuxolimab. These receptors were obtained from an adult with an advanced solid tumor such as melanoma, head and neck, liver or kidney cancer. Both conserved end residues are part of each CDR3. The order of the fields is V gene, J gene, clone size, D gene, CDR3 DNA, CDR3 protein. The D gene is left open where the match is weak. Some rows mark clone size as missing; the rest say once, few, many or name a class of expanded clone.

V: TRBV7-9; J: TRBJ2-1; size: -; D: TRBD2; DNA: TGTGCCAGCAGCTCAGCTGTTAGCGGGGGGCCCCTCAATGAGCAGTTCTTC; CDR3: CASSSAVSGGPLNEQFF
V: TRBV5-1; J: TRBJ2-1; size: -; D: -; DNA: TGCGCCAGCAGCACCCTGGGACACTACAATGAGCAGTTCTTC; CDR3: CASSTLGHYNEQFF
V: TRBV11-2; J: TRBJ2-7; size: -; D: -; DNA: TGTGCCAGCAGCTTAGACAGACACTACGAGCAGTACTTC; CDR3: CASSLDRHYEQYF
V: TRBV12-5; J: TRBJ2-1; size: once; D: TRBD2; DNA: TGTGCTAGTGGTTTGGGAGGACTAGTCCCCAATGAGCAGTTCTTC; CDR3: CASGLGGLVPNEQFF
V: TRBV19; J: TRBJ1-1; size: -; D: -; DNA: TGTGCCAGTAGTATGGGGACGCCGAAGAACACTGAAGCTTTCTTT; CDR3: CASSMGTPKNTEAFF
V: TRBV6-4; J: TRBJ2-3; size: -; D: -; DNA: TGTGCCAGCAGCACCAGGGGGGACAGTACAGATACGCAGTATTTT; CDR3: CASSTRGDSTDTQYF
V: TRBV7-8; J: TRBJ1-1; size: -; D: -; DNA: TGTGCCAGCAGCTTTGCTTCCCAAGAGGCTTTCTTT; CDR3: CASSFASQEAFF
V: TRBV15; J: TRBJ1-5; size: -; D: TRBD1; DNA: TGTGCCACCAGCCAAGGAGGCCGACAGGGTCAGTGGGCCCAGCATTTT; CDR3: CATSQGGRQGQWAQHF
V: TRBV2; J: TRBJ1-5; size: -; D: -; DNA: TGTGCCAGCAGTGACGTAGACAGAGGCGGCAATCAGCCCCAGCATTTT; CDR3: CASSDVDRGGNQPQHF
V: TRBV9; J: TRBJ2-3; size: -; D: -; DNA: TGTGCCAGCAGGGACGAGGGGGGCACAGATACGCAGTATTTT; CDR3: CASRDEGGTDTQYF
V: TRBV2; J: TRBJ2-7; size: -; D: TRBD2; DNA: TGTGCCAGCAGCGCGGGACTAGCAAACGAGCAGTACTTC; CDR3: CASSAGLANEQYF
V: TRBV19; J: TRBJ2-1; size: -; D: -; DNA: TGTGCCAGTAGTAACTCCGGGGGTTACAATGAGCAGTTCTTC; CDR3: CASSNSGGYNEQFF
V: TRBV27; J: TRBJ1-1; size: -; D: TRBD1; DNA: TGTGCCAGCAGACCACTCGGGACAGGGCAATTTGAAGCTTTCTTT; CDR3: CASRPLGTGQFEAFF
V: TRBV25-1; J: TRBJ1-4; size: -; D: -; DNA: TGTGCCAGCAGTGAATCCGGCAGCCATAATGAAAAACTGTTTTTT; CDR3: CASSESGSHNEKLFF
V: TRBV11-2; J: TRBJ2-7; size: -; D: -; DNA: TGTGCCAGCAGCTTAGATCCTGGTGGGGCAAGCTCCTACGAGCAGTACTTC; CDR3: CASSLDPGGASSYEQYF
V: TRBV19; J: TRBJ2-7; size: once; D: TRBD1; DNA: TGTGCCAGTAGATCTGCGGACAGGTGGGACTTC; CDR3: CASRSADRWDF
V: TRBV19; J: TRBJ2-3; size: -; D: TRBD2; DNA: TGTGCCAGTAGTATTGGGGGGGCAGATACGCAGTATTTT; CDR3: CASSIGGADTQYF
V: TRBV7-9; J: TRBJ1-1; size: -; D: -; DNA: TGTGCCAGCAGCTTAGGTCAGTCTGAAGCTTTCTTT; CDR3: CASSLGQSEAFF
V: TRBV28; J: TRBJ2-1; size: -; D: -; DNA: TGTGCCAGCAGCCCCCCGAGGGTAGGGAATGAGCAGTTCTTC; CDR3: CASSPPRVGNEQFF
V: TRBV2; J: TRBJ1-2; size: -; D: -; DNA: TGTGCCAGCAGTGAAGCGGGACTGGGGAATATTGGCTACACCTTC; CDR3: CASSEAGLGNIGYTF
V: TRBV13; J: TRBJ1-4; size: medium-sized; D: -; DNA: TGTGCCAGCAGTGGAGGGGGGGCCGGGGATGAAAAACTGTTTTTT; CDR3: CASSGGGAGDEKLFF
V: TRBV6-6; J: TRBJ1-2; size: once; D: -; DNA: TGTGCCAGCAGCTTACGGTCAGCTAACTATGGCTACACCTTC; CDR3: CASSLRSANYGYTF
V: TRBV6-1; J: TRBJ1-1; size: -; D: -; DNA: TGTGCCAGCAGTGAAGAGTGGAGTCTGAACACTGAAGCTTTCTTT; CDR3: CASSEEWSLNTEAFF
V: TRBV28; J: TRBJ1-3; size: -; D: -; DNA: TGTGCCACCAGATGGACAGACTCTGGAAACACCATATATTTT; CDR3: CATRWTDSGNTIYF
V: TRBV9; J: TRBJ2-1; size: -; D: TRBD2; DNA: TGTGCCAGCAGCGACTCGCCGGTGCGGGGGGCACCCAATGAGCAGTTCTTC; CDR3: CASSDSPVRGAPNEQFF
V: TRBV4-3; J: TRBJ1-4; size: -; D: -; DNA: TGCGCCAGCAGCCAAGATCACGGCTCTAATGAAAAACTGTTTTTT; CDR3: CASSQDHGSNEKLFF
V: TRBV5-4; J: TRBJ2-2; size: once; D: TRBD2; DNA: TGTGCCAGCAGCTTTGGATTAGCGGGGGTTAACACCGGGGAGCTGTTTTTT; CDR3: CASSFGLAGVNTGELFF
V: TRBV6-5; J: TRBJ2-5; size: -; D: -; DNA: TGTGCCAGCAGTGCCTTCGAGAAAGAGACCCAGTACTTC; CDR3: CASSAFEKETQYF
V: TRBV6-5; J: TRBJ1-2; size: -; D: -; DNA: TGTGCCAGCAGTTACTCGAGAGGAACGGGCTACACCTTC; CDR3: CASSYSRGTGYTF
V: TRBV6-5; J: TRBJ2-7; size: -; D: TRBD1; DNA: TGTGCCAGCAGTTACTCGAGAGGGACAGGGACCTACGAGCAGTACTTC; CDR3: CASSYSRGTGTYEQYF
V: TRBV6-5; J: TRBJ1-2; size: -; D: -; DNA: TGTGCCAGCAGTTACTCGGATAGATTCCGACTCGATGGCTACACCTTC; CDR3: CASSYSDRFRLDGYTF
V: TRBV21-1; J: TRBJ2-4; size: few; D: -; DNA: TGTGCCAGCAGTGGCCTACGGGGCTCAAACATTCAGTACTTC; CDR3: CASSGLRGSNIQYF
V: TRBV7-9; J: TRBJ2-5; size: -; D: TRBD2; DNA: TGTGCCAGCAGCCCGGAGCGGGGAGGCGAAGAGACCCAGTACTTC; CDR3: CASSPERGGEETQYF
V: TRBV10-2; J: TRBJ1-1; size: -; D: -; DNA: TGCGCCAGCAGTGATCCCCCGATCGCTGAAGCTTTCTTT; CDR3: CASSDPPIAEAFF
V: TRBV7-2; J: TRBJ2-3; size: -; D: -; DNA: TGTGCCAGCAGCTTAGTTGGAGGGGCGGGGGATACGCAGTATTTT; CDR3: CASSLVGGAGDTQYF
V: TRBV10-1; J: TRBJ2-3; size: -; D: -; DNA: TGCGCCAGCAGTACGCCCCCAAATACGCAGTATTTT; CDR3: CASSTPPNTQYF
V: TRBV7-7; J: TRBJ2-7; size: -; D: -; DNA: TGTGCTAGCAGCTGGGACCTTTCCTACGAGCAGTACTTC; CDR3: CASSWDLSYEQYF
V: TRBV19; J: TRBJ1-1; size: few; D: -; DNA: TGTGCCAGTAGTCCGTCAGGGAACACTGAAGCTTTCTTT; CDR3: CASSPSGNTEAFF
V: TRBV4-2; J: TRBJ1-2; size: -; D: TRBD1; DNA: TGTGCCAGCAGCCGCTGGACAGGGGGCACCTATGGCTACACCTTC; CDR3: CASSRWTGGTYGYTF
V: TRBV7-8; J: TRBJ2-7; size: -; D: TRBD1; DNA: TGTGCCAGCAGCACGGACAGGGTCTACGAGCAGTACTTC; CDR3: CASSTDRVYEQYF
V: TRBV2; J: TRBJ1-1; size: -; D: TRBD1; DNA: TGTGCCAGCGAAGACAGGGGGAACACTGAAGCTTTCTTT; CDR3: CASEDRGNTEAFF
V: TRBV30; J: TRBJ1-3; size: -; D: TRBD1; DNA: TGTGCCTGGAGTGTACTGGACAGGGAGGCTGGAAACACCATATATTTT; CDR3: CAWSVLDREAGNTIYF
V: TRBV2; J: TRBJ2-2; size: -; D: TRBD1; DNA: TGTGCCAGCAGTTCTACAGGGGTGGCCGGGGAGCTGTTTTTT; CDR3: CASSSTGVAGELFF
V: TRBV5-8; J: TRBJ1-2; size: -; D: -; DNA: TGTGCCAGCAGCTTGTCCCCAGGGTTTATTAACTATGGCTACACCTTC; CDR3: CASSLSPGFINYGYTF
V: TRBV10-1; J: TRBJ2-5; size: -; D: TRBD1; DNA: TGCGCCAGCAGACCCGGGACAGGGGGCACTGAGACCCAGTACTTC; CDR3: CASRPGTGGTETQYF
V: TRBV19; J: TRBJ1-3; size: -; D: -; DNA: TGTGCCAGCGCTGGAAACACCATATATTTT; CDR3: CASAGNTIYF